The 21 T cell receptor beta chains below all came from one sample that was sequenced in a study of T cell responses to AZD1222 COVID-19 vaccine (dated by TCRdb to about 2021). Interpreted using the paper, the time point label stands for: baseline before first vaccination. Libraries were prepared through the immunoSEQ multiplex PCR assay. The table comes from immuneACCESS by way of TCRdb, which keeps in-frame sequences with V and J called. Part of the clones is missing from these tables; in studies checked, under half for an unresolved V gene and the rest for unknown reasons. This sample lists under 200,000 clones; 94% were detected once. About 0.64% of the sample is in the top ten clones. The starting material was peripheral blood, obtained on day 0 of AZD1222 vaccination. These receptors all stem from an adult in good health.

The chain recombines TRBV3-1 (or the pseudogene TRBV3-2) with TRBJ2-7; D not certain. Per germline, CDR1 LGHDT and CDR2 YNNKEL (reference sequence). The CDR3 contains 12 residues. V lost 1 base, J lost 4 bases, and 5 bases lay in between. The CDR3, as DNA: TGTGCCAGCAGCCAAGTCGCATACGAGCAGTACTTC. Amino acids: CASSQVAYEQYF.

The V and J genes are TRBV5-4 and TRBJ1-2; the D is unclear. Germline V gene sequence: CDR1 SGHNT, CDR2 YYREEE (reference sequence). The CDR3 totals 16 residues. Trimming shortened V by 2 bases and J by 5 bases, and 19 bases separated the two germline ends. The CDR3 is CASSLEVLGGRYGYTF. CDR3 coding DNA: TGTGCCAGCAGCTTAGAAGTGCTAGGAGGCCGTTATGGCTACACCTTC.

The genes are TRBV19 and TRBJ2-7, with a weak D call TRBD1 (5 bases). CDR1 LNHDA and CDR2 SQIVND come from the germline V gene (reference sequence). CDR3 size: 15 residues. Trimming removed 3 bases at V and 2 bases at J, with 14 bases between. The CDR3 region is CASSMVGVPPYEQYF. The CDR3 coding sequence is TGTGCCAGTAGTATGGTAGGGGTTCCCCCCTACGAGCAGTACTTC.

The chain employs TRBV5-4 and TRBJ2-2; D not resolved. The CDR3 is 15 residues long. Germline CDR1 is SGHNT and CDR2 is YYREEE (reference sequence). V was trimmed by 3 bases and J by 4 bases, leaving 13 bases between them. CDR3: CASSYWGDLTGELFF. The CDR3 region has the DNA TGTGCCAGCAGCTATTGGGGTGACCTCACCGGGGAGCTGTTTTTT.

This chain uses TRBV5-4 with TRBJ1-1, with D perhaps TRBD1 (5 bases). Trimming removed 2 bases at V and 7 bases at J, with 15 bases between. The CDR3 is 14 amino acids. Germline CDR1 and CDR2: SGHNT and YYREEE (reference sequence). CDR3 nucleotides: TGTGCCAGCAGCTTACTAGGGGCCTCTCGTGAAGCTTTCTTT. Its translation is CASSLLGASREAFF.

The chain employs TRBV29-1 and TRBJ2-7; 7 positions agree with TRBD2. This CDR3 is built from 13 residues. Germline loops: CDR1 SQVTM, CDR2 ANQGSEA. V was clipped by 2 bases and J by 3 bases; unmatched bases: 4. DNA for the CDR3: TGCAGCGTTGAAACTGGGACTAACTACGAGCAGTACTTC. It specifies CSVETGTNYEQYF.

This chain joins TRBV5-1 and TRBJ1-2; no clear D gene. Germline CDR1 SGHRS, CDR2 YFSETQ. The V and J ends lost 1 base and 2 bases respectively, with 9 bases between them. The CDR3 totals 14 residues. The CDR3 coding sequence is TGCGCCAGCAGCTTGTCTGTAGCCAACTATGGCTACACCTTC. This encodes CASSLSVANYGYTF.

The rearrangement uses TRBV6-4 and TRBJ2-1, with 7 bases lining up with TRBD2. The CDR3 is 15 residues long. J gave up 2 bases and V 4 bases, and 5 bases lay outside the gene matches. Looked up from germline, CDR1 is MRHNA and CDR2 is SNTAGT. This chain's CDR3 is CASSASGNTYNEQFF. CDR3 DNA: TGTGCCAGCAGTGCGAGCGGGAACACCTACAATGAGCAGTTCTTC.

This clone was observed once. The gene calls are TRBV6-1 and TRBJ2-5; D call uncertain. Germline lookup yields CDR1 MNHNS and CDR2 SASEGT. V was cut by 1 base and J by 1 base, with 4 bases left in between. This CDR3 spans 13 amino acids. The chain's CDR3 is CASSEVVQETQYF. DNA for the CDR3: TGTGCCAGCAGTGAAGTTGTCCAAGAGACCCAGTACTTC.

The V call is TRBV28, the J call TRBJ1-3; D gene uncertain. The V and J ends lost 5 bases and 0 bases respectively, with 17 bases between them. This CDR3 comprises 17 residues. Looked up from germline, CDR1 is MDHEN and CDR2 is SYDVKM. In nucleotides, the CDR3 is TGTGCCAGCAGTCCCCTTAGGGAAGACTCCTCTGGAAACACCATATATTTT. This encodes CASSPLREDSSGNTIYF.

The chain combines TRBV7-6 with TRBJ1-5; TRBD1 might be the D (5 bases). The germline CDR1 and CDR2 sequences are SGHVS and FNYEAQ. The V and J ends lost 3 bases and 6 bases respectively, with 12 bases between them. CDR3 length: 14 amino acids. In DNA, the CDR3 is TGTGCCAGCAGCTTCGGGGGGTCTGGTCAGCCCCAGCATTTT. Amino acids: CASSFGGSGQPQHF. Drawing the rest from reference TRBV7-6 and TRBJ1-5, the complete variable domain is GAGVSQSPRYKVTKRGQDVALRCDPISGHVSLYWYRQALGQGPEFLTYFNYEAQQDKSGLPNDRFSAERPEGSISTLTIQRTEQRDSAMYRCASSFGGSGQPQHFGDGTRLSIL.

The chain carries TRBV6-5 and TRBJ1-1; D gene ambiguous. Between the trimmed V and J ends, which lost 2 bases and 2 bases, there was a span of 6 bases. This CDR3 comprises 13 residues. Germline-derived CDR1 and CDR2 are MNHEY and SVGAGI. This chain's CDR3 is CASSYIGNTEAFF. DNA for the CDR3: TGTGCCAGCAGTTACATAGGTAACACTGAAGCTTTCTTT.

The chain combines TRBV27 with TRBJ2-3, with D tentatively TRBD2 (5 bases). Germline lookup yields CDR1 MNHEY and CDR2 SMNVEV (reference sequence). Between the trimmed V and J ends, which lost 3 bases and 2 bases, there was a span of 15 bases. This CDR3 comprises 16 residues. The CDR3 bases are TGTGCCAGCAGTTTTCACCCTGTTAGCGCCACAGATACGCAGTATTTT. It translates to CASSFHPVSATDTQYF.

V is TRBV6-5 and J is TRBJ2-7; 7 nucleotides match TRBD1. V gave up 6 bases and J gave up 3 bases; unmatched junction bases: 5. This CDR3 contains 13 residues. Germline-derived CDR1 and CDR2 are MNHEY and SVGAGI. The CDR3 here is CASRQGQNYEQYF. In DNA, the CDR3 is TGTGCCAGCAGACAGGGACAGAACTACGAGCAGTACTTC.

This chain uses TRBV30 with TRBJ1-5; D possibly corresponds to TRBD1 (5 bases). V gave up 3 bases and J gave up 7 bases, with 13 bases separating them. Per the germline V gene, CDR1 is GTSNPN and CDR2 is SVGIG (reference sequence). CDR3 length equals 13 residues. The CDR3 spells CAWRDSPGQPQHF. The CDR3 nucleotides are TGTGCCTGGAGAGACAGCCCTGGGCAGCCCCAGCATTTT.

The chain recombines TRBV10-2 with TRBJ1-1; 9 nucleotides align to TRBD1. The germline CDR1 and CDR2 sequences are WSHSY and SAAADI. The CDR3 covers 14 residues. J was trimmed by 5 bases and V by 4 bases; bases with no gene match: 5. The CDR3 is CASSVDRGRTEAFF. CDR3 DNA: TGCGCCAGCAGTGTGGACAGGGGAAGGACTGAAGCTTTCTTT.

As DNA, the CDR3 is TGTGCCAGCAGTTCCCCGACAGCATACTACGAGCAGTACTTC. Residues: CASSSPTAYYEQYF. The rearrangement links TRBV28 to TRBJ2-7, with D maybe TRBD1 (5 bases). With 4 bases removed from V and 3 bases from J, the gap between germline ends came to 13 bases. Germline CDR1 reads MDHEN; CDR2 reads SYDVKM. The CDR3 runs 14 residues.

This sequence joins TRBV3-1 (or the pseudogene TRBV3-2) and TRBJ1-5; TRBD1 aligns across 7 bases. Germline V gene lookup returns CDR1 LGHDT and CDR2 YNNKEL (reference sequence). The CDR3 is made up of 14 amino acids. Unmatched junction bases numbered 7, after V lost 6 bases and J lost 5 bases. The CDR3 loop reads CASSRGQGDQPQHF. The CDR3, as DNA: TGTGCCAGCAGTCGGGGTCAGGGGGATCAGCCCCAGCATTTT.

The chain uses TRBV30 and TRBJ2-3; D call uncertain. Germline loops: CDR1 GTSNPN, CDR2 SVGIG (reference sequence). The CDR3 totals 10 residues. V gave up 3 bases and J gave up 6 bases, with 4 bases separating them. CDR3: CAWRLDTQYF. The CDR3 DNA reads as TGTGCCTGGAGGTTGGATACGCAGTATTTT. Looking up the rest from reference TRBV30 and TRBJ2-3 gives the full variable domain: SQTIHQWPATLVQPVGSPLSLECTVEGTSNPNLYWYRQAAGRGLQLLFYSVGIGQISSEVPQNLSASRPQDRQFILSSKKLLLSDSGFYLCAWRLDTQYFGPGTRLTVL.

As concerns this clone: The junction differs from germline at one of its ends, possibly a read error. This chain uses TRBV3-1 (or the pseudogene TRBV3-2) with TRBJ2-7; the D gene is possibly TRBD1 (9 bases). The germline V gene has CDR1 LGHDT and CDR2 YNNKEL (reference sequence). The CDR3 has 16 residues. CDR3: CASSHAGGQGSSEQYF. The CDR3, as DNA: TGTGCCAGCAGCCACGCGGGGGGACAGGGCTCCTCCGAGCAGTACTTC.

The gene calls are TRBV24-1 and TRBJ2-1; D remains ambiguous. This CDR3 is built from 13 residues. The V end lost 3 bases, the J end lost 8 bases, and 10 bases lay between the germline ends. CDR1 is KGHDR, CDR2 SFDVKD, per germline. CDR3 sequence: CATSDPLQHEQFF. DNA of the CDR3: TGTGCCACCAGTGATCCTTTACAGCATGAGCAGTTCTTC.